These 11 T cell receptor beta chains came from one sample sequenced in a study of identical twins. TCRdb called the 5' RACE reads again in MiXCR, with one record for every CDR3 protein. The table shows around 1.7 million distinct CDR3 sequences, with around 33% occurring only once. Sequencing was performed on cord blood. The receptors here all came from a newborn girl in good health.

The V and J genes are TRBV7-2 and TRBJ2-7; TRBD2 matches at 7 bases. The germline CDR1 and CDR2 sequences are SGHTA and FQGNSA. Unmatched junction bases numbered 10, after V lost 1 base and J lost 7 bases. The CDR3 length is 15 residues. The CDR3: CASSLVRTSQHEQYF. DNA for the CDR3: TGTGCCAGCAGCTTAGTGAGGACTAGTCAGCATGAGCAGTACTTC.

The V call is TRBV3-1, the J call TRBJ2-7; tentatively, D is TRBD2 (5 bases). Matching the DNA end better, TRBJ2-5 makes the J call doubtful. Germline-derived CDR1 and CDR2 are LGHDT and YNNKEL (reference sequence). This CDR3 is built from 15 residues. The CDR3 nucleotides read TGTGCCAGCAGCCAAGTGTCGACTACCCGAGAGACCCAGTACTTC. Translating it yields CASSQVSTTRETQYF.

V is TRBV6-2 or TRBV6-3 and J is TRBJ2-1, with TRBD1 identical over 7 bases. The CDR3 runs 18 residues. Looked up from germline, CDR1 is MNHEY and CDR2 is SVGEGT. The ends lost 8 bases at V and 0 bases at J; junction bases unmatched: 16. CDR3 in DNA: TGTGCCAGCTCCCCACCGGGACAGATAATAATCTCCTACAATGAGCAGTTCTTC. Protein: CASSPPGQIIISYNEQFF.

This clonotype was found a few times. The chain is built from TRBV7-9 and TRBJ2-7; D is tentatively TRBD1 or TRBD2 (5 bases each). Trimming removed 3 bases at V and 1 base at J, with 16 bases between. The CDR3 extends over 16 amino acids. Per germline, CDR1 SEHNR and CDR2 FQNEAQ (reference sequence). The CDR3 DNA follows: TGTGCCAGCAGCTTCGAGGGACCCTATCGATCCTACGAGCAGTACTTC. Amino acid sequence: CASSFEGPYRSYEQYF.

The chain is built from TRBV24-1 and TRBJ2-5; D is possibly TRBD1 (5 bases). The closer fit of TRBJ2-4 to the DNA end suggests the J call may be wrong. The CDR3 has 11 amino acids. Germline V gene sequence: CDR1 KGHDR, CDR2 SFDVKD. The CDR3 region has the DNA TGTGCCAAAGGGGAAGAAAACATTCAGTACTTC. Protein sequence: CAKGEENIQYF.

This clonotype has only a few counts. The chain has TRBV20-1 and TRBJ2-7, with a possible D match to TRBD1 (6 bases). The CDR3 has 13 amino acids. The V gene's germline CDR1 is DFQATT and CDR2 SNEGSKA (reference sequence). Trimming stripped 1 base from V and 2 bases from J, with 9 bases between. CDR3 coding DNA: TGCAGTGCTAGAGCTGCAGGGGCCTACGAGCAGTACTTC. Protein sequence: CSARAAGAYEQYF.

This chain connects TRBV7-9 to TRBJ2-7; TRBD2 aligns across 12 bases. Germline values: CDR1 SEHNR, CDR2 FQNEAQ (reference sequence). With V trimmed by 8 bases and J by 4 bases, 12 bases remained unmatched. The CDR3 is 16 amino acids. The CDR3 DNA follows: TGTGCCAGCGGCTCCCGACTAGCGGGAGAGAGGTACGAGCAGTACTTC. It translates to CASGSRLAGERYEQYF.

CDR3 DNA: TGCGCCAGCAGCTTGGGACAGCTACGACCCCTCCACTTT. Protein product: CASSLGQLRPLHF. The gene calls are TRBV5-1 and TRBJ1-6; TRBD1 is a possible D gene (5 bases). This CDR3 spans 13 amino acids. Germline V gene sequence: CDR1 SGHRS, CDR2 YFSETQ. V was pared by 0 bases and J by 12 bases, with 10 bases between.

This clonotype was picked up a small number of times. This sequence joins TRBV12-3 or TRBV12-4 and TRBJ1-1; no clear D gene. The V end lost 2 bases, the J end lost 5 bases, and 9 bases lay between the germline ends. This CDR3 has 13 residues. CDR3 nucleotides: TGTGCCAGCAGTTTATCGGAAGATACTGAAGCTTTCTTT. This sequence encodes CASSLSEDTEAFF.

V usage is TRBV15 and J usage is TRBJ2-3, with D uncertain. CDR1 is LNHNV and CDR2 is YYDKDF in the germline V gene (reference sequence). V lost 0 bases to trimming and J lost 0 bases, with 7 bases between them. CDR3 size: 15 residues. CDR3 DNA sequence: TGTGCCACCAGCAGAGATAGGATGAGCACAGATACGCAGTATTTT. Its protein product is CATSRDRMSTDTQYF. Complete variable domain (other parts from reference TRBV15 and TRBJ2-3): DAMVIQNPRYQVTQFGKPVTLSCSQTLNHNVMYWYQQKSSQAPKLLFHYYDKDFNNEADTPDNFQSRRPNTSFCFLDIRSPGLGDTAMYLCATSRDRMSTDTQYFGPGTRLTVL.

This chain joins TRBV5-1 and TRBJ2-1; perhaps TRBD1 as D (5 bases). This CDR3 is 11 amino acids long. The V and J ends lost 4 bases and 13 bases respectively, with 12 bases between them. CDR1 is SGHRS and CDR2 is YFSETQ in the germline V gene. CDR3 sequence: CASSQTETQFF. Here the CDR3 DNA reads TGCGCCAGCAGCCAGACAGAGACCCAGTTCTTC.